The clone carrying this TCR beta chain turned up a few times. Its antigen is unknown. The assay was immunoSEQ multiplex PCR, and TCRdb's table has in-frame clones only and misses some. This repertoire shows about 250,000 clones, roughly 87% found once; its top ten account for about 11%. This specimen comes from a study of cytomegalovirus exposure and HLA in healthy donors. Trimming took off 0 bases at V and 5 bases at J, with 11 bases between the two ends. The germline V gene encodes CDR1 SGHTS and CDR2 YDEGEE. The CDR3 consists of 14 residues. Study-level findings and limits: It was 150 to 200 TCR beta chains that were listed as cytomegalovirus-associated.

The origin of this receptor is a man between 18 and 29 years old in good health and CMV-seropositive. The rearrangement joins TRBV5-8 to TRBJ2-5; tentative D call: TRBD2 (5 bases). Sequenced material: PBMCs. The CDR3: CASSLAAGGETQYF. CDR3 nucleotides: TGTGCCAGCAGCTTGGCGGCGGGTGGGGAGACCCAGTACTTC.